This T cell receptor beta chain was sequenced during a study of shared clonotypes between healthy human individuals. In the study overall: Each donor's CD8 memory used one plate, CD8 naive two, each CD4 subset three.

Study results and caveats: As a rule, naive subsets had a larger estimated richness than memory subsets.

The CDR3 has 13 amino acids. The trim removed 4 bases at V and 4 bases at J, leaving 3 bases unmatched. CDR1 and CDR2 (germline): MNHNS, SASEGT. For this clone: What it binds is unknown.

Sequencing used immunoSEQ multiplex PCR; TCRdb keeps in-frame clones, though not all of them. The table has 550,000 to 700,000 clones, 55% to 85% seen once; the top ten hold under 2%. Sequenced: memory CD4+ T cells sorted from blood. Subset noted: CD45RA-negative fraction. The sequence was collected from a woman under 40 in good health. This chain uses TRBV6-1 with TRBJ1-1, with TRBD1 identical over 7 bases. In DNA, the CDR3 is TGTGCCAGCAGTGCCAGGGGGAGCACTGAAGCTTTCTTT. It codes for CASSARGSTEAFF.